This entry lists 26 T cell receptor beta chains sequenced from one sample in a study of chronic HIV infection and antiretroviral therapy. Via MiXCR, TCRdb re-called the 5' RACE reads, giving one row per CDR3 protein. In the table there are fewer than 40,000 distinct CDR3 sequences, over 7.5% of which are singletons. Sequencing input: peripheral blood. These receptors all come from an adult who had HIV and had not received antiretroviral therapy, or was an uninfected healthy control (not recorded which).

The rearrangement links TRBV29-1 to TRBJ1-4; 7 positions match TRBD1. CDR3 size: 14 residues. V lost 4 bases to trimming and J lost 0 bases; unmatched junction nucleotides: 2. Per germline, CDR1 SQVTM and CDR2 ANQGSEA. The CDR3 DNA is TGCAGCGTTGGGCAGGGGGCAACTAATGAAAAACTGTTTTTT. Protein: CSVGQGATNEKLFF.

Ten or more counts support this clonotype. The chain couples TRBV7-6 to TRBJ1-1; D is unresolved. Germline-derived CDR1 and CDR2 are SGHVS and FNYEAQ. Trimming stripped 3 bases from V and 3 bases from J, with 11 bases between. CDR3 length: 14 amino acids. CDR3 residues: CASSLDGPYTEAFF. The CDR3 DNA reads TGTGCCAGCAGCTTGGACGGGCCGTACACTGAAGCTTTCTTT.

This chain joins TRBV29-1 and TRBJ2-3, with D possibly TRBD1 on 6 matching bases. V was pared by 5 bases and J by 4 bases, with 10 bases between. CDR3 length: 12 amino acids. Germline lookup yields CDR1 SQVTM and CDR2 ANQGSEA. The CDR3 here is CSVFRGADTQYF. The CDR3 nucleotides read TGCAGCGTTTTCAGGGGCGCAGATACGCAGTATTTT.

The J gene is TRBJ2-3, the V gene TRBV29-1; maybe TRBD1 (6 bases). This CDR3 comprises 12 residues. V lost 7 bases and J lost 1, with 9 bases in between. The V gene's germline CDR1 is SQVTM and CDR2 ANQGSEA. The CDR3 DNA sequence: TGCAGCGGACGGACAGGCACAGATACGCAGTATTTT. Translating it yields CSGRTGTDTQYF.

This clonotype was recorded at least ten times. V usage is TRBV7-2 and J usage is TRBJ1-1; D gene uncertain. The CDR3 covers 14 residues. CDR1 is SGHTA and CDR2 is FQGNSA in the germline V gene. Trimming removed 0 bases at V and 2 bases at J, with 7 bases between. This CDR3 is CASSLAGGNTEAFF. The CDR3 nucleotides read TGTGCCAGCAGCTTAGCCGGTGGCAACACTGAAGCTTTCTTT.

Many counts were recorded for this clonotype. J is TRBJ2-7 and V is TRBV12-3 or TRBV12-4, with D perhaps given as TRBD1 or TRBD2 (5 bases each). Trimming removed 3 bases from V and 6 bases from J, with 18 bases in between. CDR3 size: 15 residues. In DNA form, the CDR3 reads TGTGCCAGCAGTTTGGTAACGGGACCCGGCGGCGAGCAGTACTTC. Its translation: CASSLVTGPGGEQYF.

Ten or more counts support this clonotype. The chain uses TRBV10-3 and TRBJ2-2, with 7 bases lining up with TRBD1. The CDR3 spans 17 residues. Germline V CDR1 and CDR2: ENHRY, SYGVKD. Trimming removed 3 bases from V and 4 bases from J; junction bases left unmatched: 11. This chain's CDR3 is CAISERDRAFSTGELFF. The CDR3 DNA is TGTGCCATCAGTGAACGAGACAGGGCGTTTAGCACCGGGGAGCTGTTTTTT.

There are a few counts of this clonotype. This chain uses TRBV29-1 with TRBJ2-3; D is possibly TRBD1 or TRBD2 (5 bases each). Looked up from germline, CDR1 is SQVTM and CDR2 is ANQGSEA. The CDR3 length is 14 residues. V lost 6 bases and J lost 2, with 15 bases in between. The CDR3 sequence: CSVEGRHLTDTQYF. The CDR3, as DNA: TGCAGCGTAGAGGGACGCCACCTCACAGATACGCAGTATTTT.

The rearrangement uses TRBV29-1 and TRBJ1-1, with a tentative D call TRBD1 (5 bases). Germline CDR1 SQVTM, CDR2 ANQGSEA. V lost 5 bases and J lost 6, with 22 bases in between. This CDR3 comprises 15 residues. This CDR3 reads CSVKGAPFRFSEAFF. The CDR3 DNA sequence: TGCAGCGTTAAAGGGGCCCCCTTTCGATTCTCTGAAGCTTTCTTT.

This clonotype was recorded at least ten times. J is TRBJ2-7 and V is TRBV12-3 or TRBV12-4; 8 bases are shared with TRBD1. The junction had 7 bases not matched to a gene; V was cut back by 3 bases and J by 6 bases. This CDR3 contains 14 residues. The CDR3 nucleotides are TGTGCCAGCAGTTTTCGGCAGGGGGCTGTCGAGCAGTACTTC. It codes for CASSFRQGAVEQYF.

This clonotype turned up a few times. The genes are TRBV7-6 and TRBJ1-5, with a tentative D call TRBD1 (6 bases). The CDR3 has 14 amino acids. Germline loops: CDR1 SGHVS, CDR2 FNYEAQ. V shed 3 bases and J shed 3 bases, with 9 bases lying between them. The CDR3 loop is CASSFGGPNQPQHF. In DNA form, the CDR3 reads TGTGCCAGCAGCTTCGGGGGGCCCAATCAGCCCCAGCATTTT.

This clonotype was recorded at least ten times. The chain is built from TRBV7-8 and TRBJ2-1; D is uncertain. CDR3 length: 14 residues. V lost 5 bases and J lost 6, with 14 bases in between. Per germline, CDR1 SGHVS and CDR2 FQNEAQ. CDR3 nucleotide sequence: TGTGCCAGCAGCCCTAGAGCCCCTAGCAATGAGCAGTTCTTC. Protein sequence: CASSPRAPSNEQFF.

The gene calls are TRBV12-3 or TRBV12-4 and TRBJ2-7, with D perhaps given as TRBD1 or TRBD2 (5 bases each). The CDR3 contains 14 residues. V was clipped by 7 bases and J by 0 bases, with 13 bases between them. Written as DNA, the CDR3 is TGTGCCAGCACTTCTCGGGACGACTCCTACGAGCAGTACTTC. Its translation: CASTSRDDSYEQYF.

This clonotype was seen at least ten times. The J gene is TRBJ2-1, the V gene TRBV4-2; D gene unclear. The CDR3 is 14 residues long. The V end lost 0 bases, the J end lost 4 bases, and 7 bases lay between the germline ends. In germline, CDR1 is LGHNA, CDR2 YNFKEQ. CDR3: CASSQEAGYNEQFF. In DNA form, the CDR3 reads TGTGCCAGCAGCCAAGAGGCTGGATACAATGAGCAGTTCTTC.

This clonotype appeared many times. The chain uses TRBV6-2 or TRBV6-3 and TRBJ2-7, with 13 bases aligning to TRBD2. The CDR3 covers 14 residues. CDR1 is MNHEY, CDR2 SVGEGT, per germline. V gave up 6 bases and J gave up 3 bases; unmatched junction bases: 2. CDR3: CASRGTSGVYEQYF. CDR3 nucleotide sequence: TGTGCCAGCAGAGGGACTAGCGGGGTCTACGAGCAGTACTTC.

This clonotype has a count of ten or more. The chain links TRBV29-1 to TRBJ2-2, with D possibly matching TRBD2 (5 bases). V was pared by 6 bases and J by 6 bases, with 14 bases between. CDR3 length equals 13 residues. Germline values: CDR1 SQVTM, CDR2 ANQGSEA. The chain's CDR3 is CSVSGPQAGELFF. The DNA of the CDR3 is TGCAGCGTGAGCGGTCCGCAAGCCGGGGAGCTGTTTTTT.

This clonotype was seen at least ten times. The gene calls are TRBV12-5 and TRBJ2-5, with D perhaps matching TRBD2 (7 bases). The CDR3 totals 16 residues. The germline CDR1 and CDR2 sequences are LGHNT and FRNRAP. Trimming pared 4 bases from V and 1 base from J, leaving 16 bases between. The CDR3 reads CASGSIRGGFQETQYF. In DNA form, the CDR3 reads TGTGCTAGTGGTTCAATTAGGGGGGGATTCCAAGAGACCCAGTACTTC.

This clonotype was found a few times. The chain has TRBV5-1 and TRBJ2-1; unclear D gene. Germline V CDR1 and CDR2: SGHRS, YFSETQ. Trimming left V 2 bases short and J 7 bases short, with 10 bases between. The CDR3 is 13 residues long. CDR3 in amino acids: CASSFTRRNEQFF. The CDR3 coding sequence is TGCGCCAGCAGCTTTACGCGGAGAAATGAGCAGTTCTTC.

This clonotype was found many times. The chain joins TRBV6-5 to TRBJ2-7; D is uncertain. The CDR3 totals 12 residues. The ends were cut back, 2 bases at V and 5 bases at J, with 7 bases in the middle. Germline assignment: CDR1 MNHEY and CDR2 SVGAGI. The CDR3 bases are TGTGCCAGCAGTTACGGTAGGGACGAGCAGTACTTC. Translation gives CASSYGRDEQYF.

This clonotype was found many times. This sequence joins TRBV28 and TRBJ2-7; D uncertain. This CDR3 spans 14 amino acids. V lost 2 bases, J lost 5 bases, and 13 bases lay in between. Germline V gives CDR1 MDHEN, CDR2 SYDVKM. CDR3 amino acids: CASSLRTIVHEQYF. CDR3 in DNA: TGTGCCAGCAGTTTAAGAACGATAGTCCACGAGCAGTACTTC.

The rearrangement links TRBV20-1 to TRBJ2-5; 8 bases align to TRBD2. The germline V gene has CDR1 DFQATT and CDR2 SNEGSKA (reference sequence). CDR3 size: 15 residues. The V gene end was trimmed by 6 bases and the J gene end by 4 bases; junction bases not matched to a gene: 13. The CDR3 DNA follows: TGCAGTGCCCGGACGGGACTAGAGGAAAGAGAGACCCAGTACTTC. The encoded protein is CSARTGLEERETQYF.

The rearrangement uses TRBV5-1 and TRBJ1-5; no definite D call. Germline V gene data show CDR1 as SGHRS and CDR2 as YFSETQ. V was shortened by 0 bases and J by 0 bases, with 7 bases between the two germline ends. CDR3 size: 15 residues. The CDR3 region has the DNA TGCGCCAGCAGCTTGGGAGGGATTAGCAATCAGCCCCAGCATTTT. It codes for CASSLGGISNQPQHF.

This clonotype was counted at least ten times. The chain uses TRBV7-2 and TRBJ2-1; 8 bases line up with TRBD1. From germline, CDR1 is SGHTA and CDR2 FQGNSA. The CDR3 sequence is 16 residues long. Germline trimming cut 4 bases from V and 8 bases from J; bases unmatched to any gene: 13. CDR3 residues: CASSSQGQGVLDEQFF. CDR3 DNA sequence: TGTGCCAGCAGCTCCCAAGGACAGGGTGTACTGGATGAGCAGTTCTTC.

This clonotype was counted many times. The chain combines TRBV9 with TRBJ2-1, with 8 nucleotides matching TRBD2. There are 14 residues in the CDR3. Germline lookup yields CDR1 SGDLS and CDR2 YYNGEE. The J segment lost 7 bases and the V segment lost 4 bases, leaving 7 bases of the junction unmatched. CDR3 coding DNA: TGTGCCAGCAGCCCGGGGGGGGCTGGGAATGAGCAGTTCTTC. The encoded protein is CASSPGGAGNEQFF.

The CDR3 DNA reads as TGCAGCGTAGCCGGACAGGACGGTAGCACTGAAGCTTTCTTT. This encodes CSVAGQDGSTEAFF. The rearrangement joins TRBV29-1 to TRBJ1-1; TRBD1 aligns across 7 bases. CDR1 and CDR2 (germline): SQVTM, ANQGSEA. After removal of 6 bases from V and 4 bases from J, the junction contained 11 bases not matched to a gene. This CDR3 is 14 amino acids long.

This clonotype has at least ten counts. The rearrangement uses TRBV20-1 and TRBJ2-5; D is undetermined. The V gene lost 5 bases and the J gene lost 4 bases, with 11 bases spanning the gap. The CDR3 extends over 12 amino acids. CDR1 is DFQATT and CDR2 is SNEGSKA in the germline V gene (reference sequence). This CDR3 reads CSAPDLGETQYF. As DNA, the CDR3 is TGCAGTGCTCCCGACTTAGGAGAGACCCAGTACTTC.